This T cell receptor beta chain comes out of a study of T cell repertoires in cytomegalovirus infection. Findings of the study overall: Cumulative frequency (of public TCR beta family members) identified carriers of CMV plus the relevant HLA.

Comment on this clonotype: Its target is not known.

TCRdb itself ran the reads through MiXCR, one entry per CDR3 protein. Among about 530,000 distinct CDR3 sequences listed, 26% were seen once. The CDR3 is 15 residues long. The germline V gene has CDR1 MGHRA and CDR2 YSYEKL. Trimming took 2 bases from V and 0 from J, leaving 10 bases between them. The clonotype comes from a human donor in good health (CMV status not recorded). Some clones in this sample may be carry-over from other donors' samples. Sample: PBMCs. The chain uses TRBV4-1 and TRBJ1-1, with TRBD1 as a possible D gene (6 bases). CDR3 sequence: CASSQSTGLNTEAFF. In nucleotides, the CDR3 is TGCGCCAGCAGCCAATCGACAGGTCTGAACACTGAAGCTTTCTTT.